The 19 T cell receptor beta chains reported below all come from one sample, sequenced in a study of blood T cell repertoires in COVID-19. Using immunoSEQ multiplex PCR, the repertoire was profiled, and TCRdb retains in-frame clones only, with some absent. The table lists about 220,000 clones, more than 70% of them singletons. The sample consisted of peripheral blood. The receptors were sampled from a human donor in a cohort sampled during active COVID-19.

CDR3 bases: TGCGCCAGCAGATCCACAGGGGGCACTGAAGCTTTCTTT. As protein: CASRSTGGTEAFF. The chain is built from TRBV5-1 and TRBJ1-1; TRBD1 aligns across 8 bases. CDR1 and CDR2 (germline): SGHRS, YFSETQ. CDR3 length: 13 amino acids. The V segment lost 5 bases and the J segment 4 bases; nucleotides outside the gene matches: 4.

This chain joins TRBV30 and TRBJ1-1, with 7 bases aligning to TRBD1. Per germline, CDR1 GTSNPN and CDR2 SVGIG (reference sequence). The CDR3 is made up of 14 amino acids. J gave up 1 base and V 3 bases, and 5 bases lay outside the gene matches. The CDR3 nucleotides are TGTGCCTGGAGAGGGGACAGCCAGAACACTGAAGCTTTCTTT. It translates to CAWRGDSQNTEAFF.

This clone occurred once. The chain combines TRBV19 with TRBJ1-2; D is unresolved. Germline CDR1 LNHDA, CDR2 SQIVND (reference sequence). This CDR3 region has 14 residues. V was shortened by 7 bases and J by 4 bases, with 16 bases between the two germline ends. CDR3 coding DNA: TGTGCCAGTATTCTTGGGGAGGGAGGCTATGGCTACACCTTC. Amino acid sequence: CASILGEGGYGYTF.

The rearrangement uses TRBV5-1 and TRBJ2-3; no reliable D call. Germline assignment: CDR1 SGHRS and CDR2 YFSETQ. This CDR3 spans 13 amino acids. V was clipped by 0 bases and J by 5 bases, with 7 bases between them. The CDR3 reads CASSLAVLDTQYF. Here the CDR3 DNA reads TGCGCCAGCAGCTTGGCCGTTTTAGATACGCAGTATTTT.

The DNA of the CDR3 is TGTGCCAGCAGCTTGGTGGAACTCCCAGGGGGGGAGCTGTTTTTT. It yields the protein CASSLVELPGGELFF. The chain has TRBV7-8 and TRBJ2-2; D is possibly TRBD1 (5 bases). Germline loops: CDR1 SGHVS, CDR2 FQNEAQ. The CDR3 has 15 residues. V dropped 3 bases and J dropped 8 bases, with 16 bases sitting between them.

The chain carries TRBV3-1 (or the pseudogene TRBV3-2) and TRBJ2-2; tentatively, D is TRBD1 (6 bases). Germline values: CDR1 LGHDT, CDR2 YNNKEL (reference sequence). The V end lost 4 bases, the J end lost 2 bases, and 14 bases lay between the germline ends. This CDR3 comprises 16 residues. CDR3: CASSLRQVINTGELFF. In DNA form, the CDR3 reads TGTGCCAGCAGCCTCCGACAGGTTATCAACACCGGGGAGCTGTTTTTT.

The V gene is TRBV13, the J gene TRBJ2-2; 11 nucleotides match TRBD1. The CDR3 loop spans 18 amino acids. The V segment lost 7 bases and the J segment 4 bases; nucleotides outside the gene matches: 14. Germline V CDR1 and CDR2: PRHDT, FYEKMQ (reference sequence). In nucleotides, the CDR3 is TGTGCCAGCACGCAAACCGCCGGGACAGGGGGGAGCACCGGGGAGCTGTTTTTT. Its translation is CASTQTAGTGGSTGELFF.

This rearrangement joins TRBV28 to TRBJ2-2; no reliable D call. There are 13 residues in the CDR3. The germline gives CDR1 MDHEN, CDR2 SYDVKM. The V end lost 7 bases, the J end lost 0 bases, and 6 bases lay between the germline ends. The CDR3 here is CASISSNTGELFF. The CDR3 region has the DNA TGTGCCAGCATCTCTTCGAACACCGGGGAGCTGTTTTTT.

A few counts support this clone. The chain recombines TRBV6-1 with TRBJ2-7; 7 positions match TRBD1. Germline values: CDR1 MNHNS, CDR2 SASEGT. With V trimmed by 2 bases and J by 7 bases, 11 bases remained unmatched. The CDR3 has 15 residues. This chain's CDR3 is CASSEPGQALGEQYF. CDR3 nucleotide sequence: TGTGCCAGCAGTGAACCAGGACAGGCCCTGGGGGAGCAGTACTTC.

V usage is TRBV9 and J usage is TRBJ1-6; 7 nucleotides line up with TRBD1. CDR1 and CDR2 from the germline V gene are SGDLS and YYNGEE. This CDR3 spans 16 amino acids. V shed 4 bases, J shed 7 bases, and the junction held 11 bases outside the gene matches. The CDR3 reads CASSPQGVLENSPLHF. For the CDR3, the DNA is TGTGCCAGCAGCCCCCAGGGGGTACTTGAAAATTCACCCCTCCACTTT. Full variable domain (outside the CDR3, taken from reference TRBV9 and TRBJ1-6): DSGVTQTPKHLITATGQRVTLRCSPRSGDLSVYWYQQSLDQGLQFLIQYYNGEERAKGNILERFSAQQFPDLHSELNLSSLELGDSALYFCASSPQGVLENSPLHFGNGTRLTVT.

V is TRBV7-6 and J is TRBJ1-5; no firm D call. The germline gives CDR1 SGHVS, CDR2 FNYEAQ. The CDR3 has 15 residues. V lost 5 bases and J lost 3, with 14 bases in between. In DNA form, the CDR3 reads TGTGCCAGCAGCCCTCAAGAGGGATTCAATCAGCCCCAGCATTTT. Protein: CASSPQEGFNQPQHF.

The J gene is TRBJ1-3, the V gene TRBV5-5; 7 positions match TRBD1. Germline lookup yields CDR1 SGHKS and CDR2 YYEKEE (reference sequence). The CDR3 sequence is 17 residues long. J gave up 3 bases and V 2 bases, and 11 bases lay outside the gene matches. CDR3 residues: CASSLMEGAQVGNTIYF. The CDR3 bases are TGTGCCAGCAGCTTAATGGAGGGGGCGCAGGTTGGAAACACCATATATTTT.

This chain links TRBV10-3 with TRBJ2-2, with TRBD2 matching over 14 bases. Germline values: CDR1 ENHRY, CDR2 SYGVKD. The CDR3 is made up of 17 amino acids. J gave up 5 bases and V 5 bases, and 7 bases lay outside the gene matches. CDR3 DNA sequence: TGTGCCATCAGTAGGGGACTAGCGGGAGTAAGGACCGGGGAGCTGTTTTTT. Its translation: CAISRGLAGVRTGELFF.

The chain couples TRBV28 to TRBJ1-1, with 7 nucleotides matching TRBD1. Germline trimming cut 6 bases from V and 5 bases from J; bases unmatched to any gene: 12. Germline lookup yields CDR1 MDHEN and CDR2 SYDVKM. This CDR3 has 15 residues. CDR3 nucleotide sequence: TGTGCCAGCAGCAGATACAGGGGAGGAAAAACTGAAGCTTTCTTT. This encodes CASSRYRGGKTEAFF.

This clone has a single count. This chain joins TRBV11-2 and TRBJ2-7; the D gene is possibly TRBD1 (6 bases). From germline, CDR1 is SGHAT and CDR2 FQNNGV. The CDR3 covers 13 residues. V was pared by 6 bases and J by 1 base, with 10 bases between. CDR3 loop: CASRAGTSYEQYF. The CDR3 region has the DNA TGTGCCAGCAGGGCAGGGACATCCTACGAGCAGTACTTC.

This clone was picked up a small number of times. The rearrangement links TRBV2 to TRBJ1-2; possible D gene TRBD1, 5 bases. The germline CDR1 and CDR2 sequences are SNHLY and FYNNEI. The length of the CDR3 is 13 residues. Trimming pared 5 bases from V and 6 bases from J, leaving 13 bases between. The DNA of the CDR3 is TGTGCCAGCAGTACGACAGAGGTGGATGGCTACACCTTC. It specifies CASSTTEVDGYTF.

This rearrangement joins TRBV18 to TRBJ2-1; 11 bases map to TRBD2. CDR1 and CDR2 from the germline V gene are KGHSH and LQKENI. The CDR3 consists of 18 residues. Unmatched junction bases numbered 8, after V lost 4 bases and J lost 0 bases. The chain's CDR3 is CASSRGITSGSSYNEQFF. The DNA for the CDR3 is TGTGCCAGCTCACGAGGGATTACTAGCGGGAGCTCCTACAATGAGCAGTTCTTC. Together with reference TRBV18 and TRBJ2-1, the CDR3 gives the full variable domain: NAGVMQNPRHLVRRRGQEARLRCSPMKGHSHVYWYRQLPEEGLKFMVYLQKENIIDESGMPKERFSAEFPKEGPSILRIQQVVRGDSAAYFCASSRGITSGSSYNEQFFGPGTRLTVL.

Only a few counts were recorded for this clone. This chain connects TRBV7-2 to TRBJ2-3; tentative D call: TRBD2 (6 bases). Trimming removed 5 bases at V and 2 bases at J, with 14 bases between. Per germline, CDR1 SGHTA and CDR2 FQGNSA. This CDR3 spans 15 amino acids. For the CDR3, the DNA is TGTGCCAGCAGCCGGACGGGACTTAACACAGATACGCAGTATTTT. Protein product: CASSRTGLNTDTQYF.

This clone was seen only a few times. The rearrangement uses TRBV19 and TRBJ2-7; TRBD2 matches 13 bases. The germline CDR1 and CDR2 sequences are LNHDA and SQIVND (reference sequence). V lost 5 bases to trimming and J lost 4 bases; unmatched junction nucleotides: 2. The CDR3 is made up of 14 amino acids. The CDR3 coding sequence is TGTGCCAGTAGTGGACTAGCGGGAGTTTACGAGCAGTACTTC. Translating it yields CASSGLAGVYEQYF.